These T cell receptor beta chains were read from a single sample in a study of beta chain features in type 1 diabetes. Sequencing used immunoSEQ multiplex PCR; TCRdb keeps in-frame clones, though not all of them. This repertoire shows 60,000 or so clones, over 50% found once; its top ten account for 2.2%. Sequencing was performed on Tregs from blood. The receptors stem from a woman between 18 and 29 years old in good health. CDR3s include the opening cysteine and the closing phenylalanine or tryptophan. The order of the fields is clone size, D gene, V gene, J gene, CDR3 DNA, CDR3 protein. The D gene is left open where the match is weak. Size tells how often a clone was seen (once, few, many) or the class of an expanded clone, and some rows leave it out.

>.|.|TRBV27|TRBJ2-2
TGTGCCAGCAGTCCGCCCCCGGGACACCCGGACACCGGGGAGCTGTTTTTT
CASSPPPGHPDTGELFF
>few|TRBD2|TRBV7-2|TRBJ2-1
TGTGCCAGCAGCCTAGGACTAGCGGGATCAGATGAGCAGTTCTTC
CASSLGLAGSDEQFF
>.|.|TRBV2|TRBJ1-1
TGTGCCAGCAGTGTAATTCTCACAGCTAACACTGAAGCTTTCTTT
CASSVILTANTEAFF
>.|.|TRBV30|TRBJ2-4
TGTGCCTGGAGCGCAGGAAACATTCAGTACTTC
CAWSAGNIQYF
>.|.|TRBV5-1|TRBJ1-1
TGCGCCAGCAGCTTGGAAGGGGGTAGGGGCACTGAAGCTTTCTTT
CASSLEGGRGTEAFF
>.|TRBD1|TRBV19|TRBJ1-5
TGTGCCAGTAAGATACAGGGGGCGTATCAGCCCCAGCATTTT
CASKIQGAYQPQHF
>.|.|TRBV4-2|TRBJ2-3
TGTGCCAGCAGCCAAGATCGCGGAACAGATACGCAGTATTTT
CASSQDRGTDTQYF
>.|.|TRBV4-3|TRBJ1-5
TGCGCCAGCAGCTTAAGTTTTACGGAGGTCCAGCCCCAGCATTTT
CASSLSFTEVQPQHF
>.|TRBD2|TRBV11-2|TRBJ2-5
TGTGCCAGCAGCCCCGGCGGGGGGACCCAGTACTTC
CASSPGGGTQYF
>.|.|TRBV11-2|TRBJ1-1
TGTGCCAGCAGCGTATCAGGGTTGGGGAACACTGAAGCTTTCTTT
CASSVSGLGNTEAFF
>few|.|TRBV20-1|TRBJ1-2
TGCAGTGCTAGTCCGAACTATGGCTACACCTTC
CSASPNYGYTF
>.|.|TRBV7-2|TRBJ2-5
TGTGCCAGCAGCTTAGCCTGGGGGCCAGAGACCCAGTACTTC
CASSLAWGPETQYF
>.|.|TRBV11-1|TRBJ2-7
TGTGCCAGCAGCTTTTTCGGGGTGAGTGAGCAGTACTTC
CASSFFGVSEQYF
>.|.|TRBV6-5|TRBJ1-5
TGTGCCAGCAGTTACGGTCCAGGGGATAATCAGCCCCAGCATTTT
CASSYGPGDNQPQHF
>few|.|TRBV30|TRBJ2-2
TGTGCCTGGGACACCACTAGGAACACCGGGGAGCTGTTTTTT
CAWDTTRNTGELFF
>few|TRBD2|TRBV7-2|TRBJ2-3
TGTGCCAGCAGCTTAGAAGGGGCGGGAGGTCCGGATACGCAGTATTTT
CASSLEGAGGPDTQYF
>.|.|TRBV10-3|TRBJ1-1
TGTGCCATCAGTGAGCGTTCCTCAGGCGCTTTCTTT
CAISERSSGAFF
>.|TRBD1|TRBV6-5|TRBJ1-1
TGTGCCAGCAGTTGGGACAGGGGGAGGGGGGTTGAAGCTTTCTTT
CASSWDRGRGVEAFF
>.|TRBD1|TRBV5-1|TRBJ1-1
TGCGCCAGCACCTTTGTGACAGGGAGCGCTGAAGCTTTCTTT
CASTFVTGSAEAFF
>once|.|TRBV11-2|TRBJ2-3
TGTGCCAGCAGCTTCGGAGGGGCGGGGAACACAGATACGCAGTATTTT
CASSFGGAGNTDTQYF
>.|.|TRBV11-2|TRBJ2-7
TGTGCCAGCAGCTTAGGGGGGGGACAAGGAAGGGAGCAGTACTTC
CASSLGGGQGREQYF
>.|TRBD1|TRBV5-1|TRBJ2-7
TGCGCCAGCAGCTTCGCGACAGGGATCGACGAGCAGTACTTC
CASSFATGIDEQYF
>few|.|TRBV4-1|TRBJ1-5
TGCGCCAGCAGCCACCCGGACAGTCAAAAGCCCCAGCATTTT
CASSHPDSQKPQHF
>.|TRBD2|TRBV5-1|TRBJ2-5
TGCGCCAGCAGGATCGGGACTAGCGGGGGGGCCGGGGAGACCCAGTACTTC
CASRIGTSGGAGETQYF
>.|.|TRBV7-9|TRBJ2-5
TGTGCCAGCAGCGGGGGACAATGGCTGGAAGAGACCCAGTACTTC
CASSGGQWLEETQYF
>.|TRBD2|TRBV19|TRBJ2-7
TGTGCCAGTAGTATAGATGACCGGGAGGGGTACGAGCAGTACTTC
CASSIDDREGYEQYF
>.|.|TRBV10-3|TRBJ1-4
TGTGCCATCAGTGAGCTGACAGGAGTAAATGAAAAACTGTTTTTT
CAISELTGVNEKLFF
>.|.|TRBV9|TRBJ2-1
TGTGCCAGCAGCGTAGAACTGAGCTCCTACAATGAGCAGTTCTTC
CASSVELSSYNEQFF
>.|.|TRBV7-2|TRBJ2-3
TGTGCCAGCAGCTTAGACTACACAGATACGCAGTATTTT
CASSLDYTDTQYF
>.|.|TRBV15|TRBJ1-1
TGTGCCACCAGCTCTCGGGCTCGCGGAGGGGCTTTCTTT
CATSSRARGGAFF
>.|.|TRBV7-2|TRBJ2-1
TGTGCCAGCAGCCCAGGCGTGGGGGCCCGCTCCTACAATGAGCAGTTCTTC
CASSPGVGARSYNEQFF
>once|.|TRBV29-1|TRBJ1-1
TGCAGCGCACAGGGCCAGAACACTGAAGCTTTCTTT
CSAQGQNTEAFF
>.|.|TRBV11-2|TRBJ1-1
TGTGCCAGCAGCTCGACACTCCTGAACACTGAAGCTTTCTTT
CASSSTLLNTEAFF
>few|.|TRBV18|TRBJ2-5
TGTGCCAGCTCACCACGCGGACAGTTATCAGGGGAGACCCAGTACTTC
CASSPRGQLSGETQYF
>.|TRBD1|TRBV5-1|TRBJ1-5
TGCGCCAGCAGCCTACAGGGGAAAATGAGCAATCAGCCCCAGCATTTT
CASSLQGKMSNQPQHF
>.|TRBD1|TRBV29-1|TRBJ2-3
TGCAGCGTTGGACAGGGGAGCACAGATACGCAGTATTTT
CSVGQGSTDTQYF
>.|TRBD2|TRBV29-1|TRBJ2-3
TGCAGCTTTTCCCCCTTAGCGGGAGTTGGAGATACGCAGTATTTT
CSFSPLAGVGDTQYF
>few|.|TRBV7-2|TRBJ2-5
TGTGCCAGCAGCTTAGCGTGGGAGGAGACCCAGTACTTC
CASSLAWEETQYF
>few|TRBD2|TRBV10-3|TRBJ2-6
TGTGCCATCAGTGAAGGTGCGGGAGGTGGGGCCAACGTCCTGACTTTC
CAISEGAGGGANVLTF
>medium-sized|TRBD1|TRBV2|TRBJ2-4
TGTGCCAGCACCGCGACAGGGGGAACCAAAAACATTCAGTACTTC
CASTATGGTKNIQYF
>few|.|TRBV30|TRBJ1-6
TGTGCCTGGAGCCGGGACACCGGTCCCCTCCACTTT
CAWSRDTGPLHF
>.|.|TRBV29-1|TRBJ1-4
TGCAGCGTTGAAGACAGGGTCGCAGAAAAACTGTTTTTT
CSVEDRVAEKLFF
>.|.|TRBV7-2|TRBJ1-1
TGTGCCAGCAGCTTAGTAGGGGGGAACACTGAAGCTTTCTTT
CASSLVGGNTEAFF